The source of this T cell receptor beta chain is a study of technical replicates of blood from several donors. Sequencing was performed with immunoSEQ multiplex PCR; in TCRdb, only in-frame clones are kept and a portion is missing. The sample lists roughly 72,000 clones; roughly 97% were seen once. The CDR3 spans 15 residues. The germline V gene encodes CDR1 SEHNR and CDR2 FQNEAQ (reference sequence). With 5 bases removed from V and 0 bases from J, the gap between germline ends came to 13 bases. Sequencing was performed on T cells isolated from PBMCs. The chain is built from TRBV7-9 and TRBJ2-5, with D perhaps TRBD1 (6 bases). This clonotype was sampled from a human donor in good health. The CDR3 DNA follows: TGTGCCAGCAGCCCCTCGGGACACTACCAAGAGACCCAGTACTTC. It codes for CASSPSGHYQETQYF.